These T cell receptor beta chains were read from a single sample in a study of blood T cell repertoires in COVID-19. Repertoires were generated with immunoSEQ multiplex PCR, while TCRdb's copy carries only in-frame clones and drops some. This table has about 80,000 clones, over 75% appearing once. Sequenced material: peripheral blood. The origin of the receptors is an older man with acute or convalescent COVID-19. Both conserved end residues are part of each CDR3. A D gene is named only where the DNA matches it firmly. Clone sizes are given selectively: once, few, many, or a class where the clone is expanded.

V,J,D,size,DNA,CDR3
TRBV6-5,TRBJ1-5,NA,once,TGTGCCAGCAGTTACCAAGGCCCGGAGGGCCAGCCCCAGCATTTT,CASSYQGPEGQPQHF
TRBV5-1,TRBJ2-3,NA,NA,TGCGCCAGCAGCCTCGGGGAGTGGACTAGCACAGATACGCAGTATTTT,CASSLGEWTSTDTQYF
TRBV11-2,TRBJ2-6,NA,NA,TGTGCCAGCAGCTTAAGGTGGTCGGGTGGGGCCAACGTCCTGACTTTC,CASSLRWSGGANVLTF
TRBV18,TRBJ2-3,TRBD1,NA,TGTGCCAGCTCACCCCGGGACAGGGCGAGCACAGATACGCAGTATTTT,CASSPRDRASTDTQYF
TRBV27,TRBJ1-5,NA,few,TGTGCCAGCAGTTTTGACAGCCGCAATCAGCCCCAGCATTTT,CASSFDSRNQPQHF
TRBV29-1,TRBJ2-3,TRBD2,NA,TGCAGCGTTACTAGCGGGGCCTTCACAGATACGCAGTATTTT,CSVTSGAFTDTQYF
TRBV2,TRBJ2-5,TRBD2,NA,TGTGCCAGCAGACTGGGTAGCGGGGACCAAGAGACCCAGTACTTC,CASRLGSGDQETQYF
TRBV30,TRBJ1-3,NA,NA,TGTGCCTGGATACAGGGAAAAAACACCATATATTTT,CAWIQGKNTIYF
TRBV3-1/TRBV3-2,TRBJ1-1,NA,NA,TGTGCCAGCAGCCCAAGGGCAGGGGACACTGAAGCTTTCTTT,CASSPRAGDTEAFF
TRBV3-1/TRBV3-2,TRBJ1-5,NA,NA,TGTGCCAGCAGCTTCGGTCGGGGGACGGGTCAGCCCCAGCATTTT,CASSFGRGTGQPQHF
TRBV5-4,TRBJ2-7,TRBD2,NA,TGTGCCAGCAGCGGTGCGGGTCCGGGGCCGGGGAGGGACTACGAGCAGTACTTC,CASSGAGPGPGRDYEQYF
TRBV18,TRBJ2-2,TRBD1,NA,TGTGCCAGCTCAACGAAACAGGGGACCGGGGAGCTGTTTTTT,CASSTKQGTGELFF
TRBV11-2,TRBJ2-5,NA,NA,TGTGCCAGCACCGGCTTTCGGGGAGGAAGGACCCAGTACTTC,CASTGFRGGRTQYF
TRBV5-1,TRBJ1-2,TRBD1,NA,TGCGCCAGCAGCTGGAGACAGGGGGCGAGCTATGGCTACACCTTC,CASSWRQGASYGYTF
TRBV28,TRBJ1-6,TRBD1,NA,TGTGCCAGCAGGGGGGCAGGGGGGCTTAATTCACCCCTCCACTTT,CASRGAGGLNSPLHF
TRBV3-1/TRBV3-2,TRBJ1-5,NA,NA,TGTGCCAGCAGCCCCACGGGGGGAGGCCAGCCCCAGCATTTT,CASSPTGGGQPQHF
TRBV9,TRBJ2-7,NA,NA,TGTGCCAGCAGCGCCGGGACTTTCTACGAGCAGTACTTC,CASSAGTFYEQYF
TRBV19,TRBJ1-3,NA,NA,TGTGCCAGTAGCCCCGGGGGATACCCCTCTGGAAACACCATATATTTT,CASSPGGYPSGNTIYF
TRBV21-1,TRBJ2-3,NA,NA,TGTGCCAGCAGACTCCCCGTAGCGGGGGAGAATAGGACAGATACGCAGTATTTT,CASRLPVAGENRTDTQYF
TRBV19,TRBJ1-5,TRBD1,NA,TGTGCCAGTAGCGATAGACAGGGTTTTGATCAGCCCCAGCATTTT,CASSDRQGFDQPQHF
TRBV19,TRBJ2-5,TRBD1,NA,TGTGCCAGTAGTACCAGGACAGGGCGGTTGTCGAGGGAGACCCAGTACTTC,CASSTRTGRLSRETQYF
TRBV15,TRBJ2-3,NA,NA,TGTGCCACCAGAGGGTACGGGGGTAACACAGATACGCAGTATTTT,CATRGYGGNTDTQYF
TRBV18,TRBJ1-1,TRBD1,NA,TGTGCCAGCTCCCTCGGACAGGGAAACACTGAAGCTTTCTTT,CASSLGQGNTEAFF
TRBV5-1,TRBJ2-3,NA,once,TGCGCCAGCAGCCCTACGACAGACAATGTGCAGTATTTT,CASSPTTDNVQYF
TRBV19,TRBJ1-5,NA,NA,TGTGCCAGTAGTATAGTTTCCCGGGGGGGTAGCAATCAGCCCCAGCATTTT,CASSIVSRGGSNQPQHF
TRBV2,TRBJ1-3,NA,NA,TGTGCCAGCAGTGAGCGGCACCTCTCTGGAAACACCATATATTTT,CASSERHLSGNTIYF
TRBV5-1,TRBJ1-1,NA,NA,TGCGCCAGCAGCCCAGTGGGAGGGACCACTGAAGCTTTCTTT,CASSPVGGTTEAFF
TRBV12-5,TRBJ1-2,TRBD1,NA,TGTGCTAGTGGTTTGAGTGGACAGGCGAGATCTCGGGGCTACACCTTC,CASGLSGQARSRGYTF
TRBV18,TRBJ1-3,TRBD1,NA,TGTGCCAGCTCACCGGATGGACAGGGTACTGGAAACACCATATATTTT,CASSPDGQGTGNTIYF
TRBV5-6,TRBJ1-5,TRBD1,NA,TGTGCCAGCAGCTCGAAGGACAGGGAGGGCAATCAGCCCCAGCATTTT,CASSSKDREGNQPQHF
TRBV7-3,TRBJ2-2,NA,NA,TGTGCCAGCAGCCGCGCAGGGGGGTCAACCGGGGAGCTGTTTTTT,CASSRAGGSTGELFF
TRBV5-4,TRBJ2-1,TRBD2,NA,TGTGCCAGCAGCCTTAGCGGGGGGGCATATGAGCAGTTCTTC,CASSLSGGAYEQFF
TRBV27,TRBJ1-1,NA,NA,TGTGCCAGCAGTTTACGGGCGGGCACTGAAGCTTTCTTT,CASSLRAGTEAFF
TRBV2,TRBJ2-1,TRBD2,NA,TGTGCCAGCAGTAGGTCGGGGGGGCTAATAAATGAGCAGTTCTTC,CASSRSGGLINEQFF
TRBV27,TRBJ1-2,TRBD1,NA,TGTGCCAGCAGGACCGGACAGGGGCGGTGGAGTGGCTACACCTTC,CASRTGQGRWSGYTF
TRBV7-6,TRBJ1-1,NA,NA,TGTGCCAGCTCAGGGATGAAGAACACTGAAGCTTTCTTT,CASSGMKNTEAFF
TRBV2,TRBJ1-6,TRBD1,NA,TGTGCCAGCAGTGAGGAACAGGGGTATAATTCACCCCTCCACTTT,CASSEEQGYNSPLHF
TRBV10-3,TRBJ2-7,TRBD2,NA,TGTGCCATCAGTGAGTCTGGACTAGCGGGGGGTCCCTACGAGCAGTACTTC,CAISESGLAGGPYEQYF
TRBV4-1,TRBJ1-2,NA,NA,TGCGCCAGCAGCCAAGTTGGGCAGTATGGCTACACCTTC,CASSQVGQYGYTF
TRBV30,TRBJ1-4,NA,NA,TGTGCCTGGAGTTGGAGGGGGGGTGAAAAACTGTTTTTT,CAWSWRGGEKLFF